One and the same sample provided the 12 T cell receptor beta chains below, sequenced in a study of OX40 agonist ivuxolimab in advanced cancers. This table comes from immunoSEQ multiplex PCR, and its TCRdb copy is limited to in-frame clones, with some not included. Among tens of thousands of clones listed, about 85% were seen once. The sample here was CD4+ or CD8+ T cells sorted from blood, taken in a trial of the OX40 agonist ivuxolimab. The source of these receptors is an adult with an advanced solid tumor such as melanoma, head and neck, liver or kidney cancer.

The chain uses TRBV5-1 and TRBJ1-5, with D possibly TRBD1 on 5 matching bases. The CDR3 covers 14 residues. Germline V gene lookup returns CDR1 SGHRS and CDR2 YFSETQ. V was trimmed by 0 bases and J by 6 bases, leaving 10 bases between them. CDR3 sequence reads: CASSLAAGSQPQHF. The CDR3, as DNA: TGCGCCAGCAGCTTGGCGGCAGGGAGTCAGCCCCAGCATTTT.

The rearrangement joins TRBV5-6 to TRBJ1-2; 8 nucleotides match TRBD1. The ends lost 4 bases at V and 13 bases at J; junction bases unmatched: 12. The germline V gene encodes CDR1 SGHDT and CDR2 YYEEEE. There are 13 residues in the CDR3. The CDR3: CASSGRQGSLITF. In DNA form, the CDR3 reads TGTGCCAGCAGCGGGAGACAGGGGAGTCTTATCACCTTC.

The table lists this clone with a count of one. One end of the junction varies from germline; a read error may be responsible. The rearrangement uses TRBV7-7 and TRBJ2-1, with TRBD2 matching 13 bases. Germline V gives CDR1 SSHAT, CDR2 FNYEAQ (reference sequence). The CDR3 has 15 residues. The CDR3 DNA is TGTGCTAGCAGCAAGGGACTAGCGGGACACAATGAGCAGTTCTTC. Translated: CASSKGLAGHNEQFF.

V gene TRBV2 combines with J gene TRBJ2-7; 7 nucleotides agree with TRBD2. CDR1 SNHLY and CDR2 FYNNEI come from the germline V gene. The CDR3 is 15 residues long. Germline trimming cut 6 bases from V and 3 bases from J; bases unmatched to any gene: 11. Here the CDR3 DNA reads TGTGCCAGCAGACCCAAAGCGGGGATGAACTACGAGCAGTACTTC. This translates into CASRPKAGMNYEQYF.

This chain joins TRBV5-1 and TRBJ2-1; TRBD2 agrees at 12 bases. Germline V gene lookup returns CDR1 SGHRS and CDR2 YFSETQ. The CDR3 has 16 residues. V was pared by 4 bases and J by 6 bases, with 8 bases of the junction left unmatched. CDR3 in amino acids: CASSPPLAGGSNEQFF. The CDR3 nucleotides read TGCGCCAGCAGCCCGCCGCTAGCGGGGGGGAGCAATGAGCAGTTCTTC.

The chain recombines TRBV4-1 with TRBJ2-1, with D possibly being TRBD2 (6 bases). Trimming stripped 7 bases from V and 5 bases from J, with 18 bases between. The CDR3 contains 15 residues. In germline, CDR1 is MGHRA, CDR2 YSYEKL. The CDR3 protein is CASTRTGTYDNEQFF. In DNA, the CDR3 is TGCGCCAGCACCCGGACCGGGACTTATGACAATGAGCAGTTCTTC.

The J gene is TRBJ1-4, the V gene TRBV5-1; possible D gene TRBD1, 5 bases. The CDR3 has 14 amino acids. Germline assignment: CDR1 SGHRS and CDR2 YFSETQ. Trimming pared 5 bases from V and 7 bases from J, leaving 15 bases between. CDR3 nucleotides: TGCGCCAGCAGTCCCCACGGAGGGGCTGAAAAACTGTTTTTT. Residues: CASSPHGGAEKLFF.

The chain employs TRBV30 and TRBJ2-5; 7 nucleotides match TRBD1. Trimming removed 2 bases from V and 4 bases from J; junction bases left unmatched: 1. In germline, CDR1 is GTSNPN, CDR2 SVGIG (reference sequence). This CDR3 is built from 12 residues. CDR3 sequence reads: CAWSRDRETQYF. The DNA of the CDR3 is TGTGCCTGGAGTAGGGACAGAGAGACCCAGTACTTC.

The chain employs TRBV15 and TRBJ2-3, with D uncertain. This CDR3 contains 15 residues. With 0 bases removed from V and 0 bases from J, the gap between germline ends came to 7 bases. The V gene's germline CDR1 is LNHNV and CDR2 YYDKDF (reference sequence). CDR3 in DNA: TGTGCCACCAGCAGAGATCAAGCTAGCACAGATACGCAGTATTTT. It specifies CATSRDQASTDTQYF.

This chain links TRBV5-1 with TRBJ1-1; no clear D. The CDR3 totals 13 residues. Germline V gene data show CDR1 as SGHRS and CDR2 as YFSETQ. V gave up 0 bases and J gave up 3 bases, with 6 bases separating them. CDR3 DNA sequence: TGCGCCAGCAGCTTGGCAATGGACACTGAAGCTTTCTTT. Protein: CASSLAMDTEAFF.

The DNA of the CDR3 is TGCAGCGCTCGACAGGGGGGCGAGCAGTACTTC. Translated, it gives CSARQGGEQYF. This chain links TRBV29-1 with TRBJ2-7; 9 nucleotides agree with TRBD1. V was pared by 7 bases and J by 6 bases, with 4 bases of the junction left unmatched. This CDR3 comprises 11 residues. Germline loops: CDR1 SQVTM, CDR2 ANQGSEA.

This clone was picked up one time. The chain joins TRBV28 to TRBJ1-5; D remains unclear. Deletions cut 7 bases from V and 3 bases from J, with 10 bases between. Germline CDR1 MDHEN, CDR2 SYDVKM. The CDR3 contains 13 residues. The CDR3 coding sequence is TGTGCCAGCAAGCCGATAAACAATCAGCCCCAGCATTTT. Its protein is CASKPINNQPQHF.